This T cell receptor beta chain was identified during a study of shared clonotypes between healthy human individuals. Several immunoSEQ plates held equal portions of the genomic DNA taken from each subset. Libraries were prepared by immunoSEQ multiplex PCR; TCRdb keeps only in-frame clonotypes and omits some of them. In the table there are around 1.9 million clones, approximately 94% of which are singletons. Only one count was recorded for this clone. Naive CD8 cells, CD45RO-negative and positively selected for CCR7, excluded terminally differentiated effector memory CD45RA+ cells. All donors were Caucasian adults living in Nashville, Tennessee. Trimming removed 4 bases from V and 7 bases from J; junction bases left unmatched: 8. This CDR3 comprises 14 residues. CDR1 and CDR2 (germline): SGHRS, YFSETQ.

The chain links TRBV5-1 to TRBJ2-7; 10 bases line up with TRBD1. The sequence came from a man younger than 30 in good health. Some clones in this sample may be carry-over from other donors' samples. The sample was naive CD8+ T cells from PBMCs. The CDR3 DNA reads TGCGCCAGCAGCCCCGGGACAGGGGTGGGAGAGCAGTACTTC. Its protein product is CASSPGTGVGEQYF. Drawing the rest from reference TRBV5-1 and TRBJ2-7, the complete variable domain is KAGVTQTPRYLIKTRGQQVTLSCSPISGHRSVSWYQQTPGQGLQFLFEYFSETQRNKGNFPGRFSGRQFSNSRSEMNVSTLELGDSALYLCASSPGTGVGEQYFGPGTRLTVT.